This T cell receptor (beta chain) was sequenced for a study of cytomegalovirus exposure and HLA in healthy donors. Study-wide findings and caveats: Analyses of presence/absence relied on an assumption of roughly uniform sequencing depth across donors. An analysis done earlier found most TCR beta V segments productive about 87% or about 30% of the time. Per published accounts, TCR beta sequences correctly predicted the HLA-A and HLA-B alleles of most subjects. The study dropped some indistinguishable V segments, TRBV6-2 and TRBV6-3 among them.

Unmatched junction bases numbered 10, after V lost 0 bases and J lost 6 bases. The germline V gene encodes CDR1 LNHDA and CDR2 SQIVND (reference sequence). CDR3 size: 17 residues. Both 60 Vbeta primers and 13 Jbeta primers went into the PCR. TCRdb's copy holds only in-frame clones and misses some; the assay was immunoSEQ multiplex PCR. The sample lists 75,000 to 100,000 clones; approximately 79% were seen once. A note on this clone: What it binds is not known.

The receptor's source is a woman aged 60-75 years in good health and CMV-seropositive. J is TRBJ2-5 and V is TRBV19; 10 bases fit TRBD2. What was sequenced was PBMCs. The CDR3, as DNA: TGTGCCAGTAGTATAGATCTCCCTAGCGGGAGTCAGAAGACCCAGTACTTC. Protein: CASSIDLPSGSQKTQYF.